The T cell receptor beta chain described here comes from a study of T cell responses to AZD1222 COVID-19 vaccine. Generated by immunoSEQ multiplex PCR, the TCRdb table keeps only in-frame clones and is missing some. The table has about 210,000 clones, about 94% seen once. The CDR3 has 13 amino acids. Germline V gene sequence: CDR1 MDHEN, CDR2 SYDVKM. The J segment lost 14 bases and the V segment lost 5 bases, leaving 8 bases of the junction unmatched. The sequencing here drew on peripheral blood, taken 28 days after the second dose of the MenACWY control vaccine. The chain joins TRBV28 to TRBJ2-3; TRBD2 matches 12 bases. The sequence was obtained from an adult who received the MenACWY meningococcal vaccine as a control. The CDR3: CASSRLAGVLWYF. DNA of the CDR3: TGTGCCAGCAGTCGACTAGCGGGAGTTCTCTGGTATTTT.